The clone carrying this T cell receptor beta chain was picked up many times. The data stem from a study of blood T cell repertoires in COVID-19. The CDR3 loop spans 13 amino acids. The V and J ends lost 3 bases and 0 bases respectively, with 5 bases between them. Germline assignment: CDR1 DFQATT and CDR2 SNEGSKA (reference sequence). TCRdb's table, derived via immunoSEQ multiplex PCR, lists solely in-frame clones and lacks some. The repertoire holds some 140,000 clones, with 78% as singletons. This rearrangement joins TRBV20-1 to TRBJ2-2; D is ambiguous. This TCR was sampled from a man between 60 and 75 years old who had recovered from COVID-19. Sequencing was done on a sample of peripheral blood. The CDR3 loop reads CSASITNTGELFF. The CDR3 DNA reads TGCAGTGCTAGTATCACGAACACCGGGGAGCTGTTTTTT.